One and the same sample provided the 26 T cell receptor beta chains below, sequenced in a study of pediatric ulcerative colitis (dated by TCRdb to the late 2010s). Library method: the immunoSEQ multiplex PCR assay. TCRdb took this table from immuneACCESS and kept in-frame rearrangements with V and J called. Such tables lack part of the clones; where checked against another copy, unresolved V genes explain under half of the gap, and the rest is unexplained. This sample holds about 64,000 clones; about nine tenths were observed only once. The biggest ten clones account for around 3% of the sample. Sample: blood. These receptors were collected from a boy between 5 and 17 years old with severe ulcerative colitis.

Only one count was recorded for this clone. CDR3 bases: TGCAGCGCCCGACTTGCGACTAGCGGTAGCGGTGGCGGGGAGCTGTTTTTT. This sequence encodes CSARLATSGSGGGELFF. The chain couples TRBV29-1 to TRBJ2-2; 9 bases match TRBD2. The length of the CDR3 is 17 residues. V lost 7 bases to trimming and J lost 7 bases; unmatched junction nucleotides: 19. Germline CDR1 is SQVTM and CDR2 is ANQGSEA.

The chain is built from TRBV6-1 and TRBJ2-3, with TRBD1 as a possible D gene (5 bases). The V gene's germline CDR1 is MNHNS and CDR2 SASEGT. The CDR3 totals 14 residues. The ends were cut back, 3 bases at V and 6 bases at J, with 13 bases in the middle. CDR3 residues: CASSDAGFDDTQYF. In DNA, the CDR3 is TGTGCCAGCAGTGACGCAGGGTTTGACGATACGCAGTATTTT.

V is TRBV27 and J is TRBJ2-1; 8 nucleotides line up with TRBD1. Germline assignment: CDR1 MNHEY and CDR2 SMNVEV (reference sequence). The CDR3 contains 15 residues. After removal of 4 bases from V and 1 base from J, the junction contained 3 bases not matched to a gene. CDR3 region: CASSYRGWSYNEQFF. The DNA for the CDR3 is TGTGCCAGCAGTTACAGGGGGTGGTCCTACAATGAGCAGTTCTTC.

This clone was seen a single time. The gene calls are TRBV9 and TRBJ2-7, with 10 bases identical to TRBD1. The V gene end was trimmed by 0 bases and the J gene end by 3 bases; junction bases not matched to a gene: 3. This CDR3 is built from 15 residues. Germline CDR1 SGDLS, CDR2 YYNGEE. Here the CDR3 reads CASSVGGTGDYEQYF. CDR3 in DNA: TGTGCCAGCAGCGTAGGTGGGACAGGGGACTACGAGCAGTACTTC.

This chain connects TRBV4-1 to TRBJ2-3; 7 bases fit TRBD2. CDR1 and CDR2 from the germline V gene are MGHRA and YSYEKL. The CDR3 runs 14 residues. J was trimmed by 3 bases and V by 1 base; bases with no gene match: 1. The CDR3 is CASSQGGGTDTQYF. The CDR3 DNA sequence: TGCGCCAGCAGCCAAGGGGGGGGAACAGATACGCAGTATTTT.

The rearrangement uses TRBV9 and TRBJ1-4, with D uncertain. V was trimmed by 0 bases and J by 5 bases, leaving 8 bases between them. CDR1 is SGDLS and CDR2 is YYNGEE in the germline V gene. The CDR3 totals 14 residues. CDR3: CASSVEGGNEKLFF. CDR3 bases: TGTGCCAGCAGCGTAGAAGGAGGCAATGAAAAACTGTTTTTT.

This clone showed up just once. The V and J genes are TRBV27 and TRBJ1-4; D is unresolved. The germline V gene has CDR1 MNHEY and CDR2 SMNVEV (reference sequence). The ends were cut back, 0 bases at V and 8 bases at J, with 16 bases in the middle. There are 16 residues in the CDR3. The CDR3 reads CASSLSAGWVAEKLFF. DNA for the CDR3: TGTGCCAGCAGTTTATCGGCCGGGTGGGTAGCGGAAAAACTGTTTTTT.

The rearrangement links TRBV7-6 to TRBJ2-5; D possibly matches TRBD1 or TRBD2 (5 bases each). Deletions cut 0 bases from V and 4 bases from J, with 12 bases between. CDR3 size: 15 residues. Per the germline V gene, CDR1 is SGHVS and CDR2 is FNYEAQ. The CDR3 sequence: CASSLAGTPRETQYF. The CDR3 DNA follows: TGTGCCAGCAGCTTAGCTGGGACCCCCCGAGAGACCCAGTACTTC.

This clone appeared once. The chain couples TRBV4-1 to TRBJ2-4; tentative D call: TRBD2 (5 bases). The CDR3 runs to 14 residues. Germline-derived CDR1 and CDR2 are MGHRA and YSYEKL. V was pared by 3 bases and J by 7 bases, with 13 bases between. CDR3 DNA: TGCGCCAGCAGCCACGTATCGCGGGTTAACATTCAGTACTTC. Encoded protein: CASSHVSRVNIQYF.

The chain combines TRBV6-1 with TRBJ2-3; D perhaps matches TRBD1 (6 bases). The CDR3 is 14 residues long. Germline CDR1 MNHNS, CDR2 SASEGT. Trimming cost V 7 bases and J 2 bases, with 13 bases left between them. CDR3: CASKSGESTDTQYF. The CDR3 DNA sequence: TGTGCCAGCAAATCAGGGGAATCCACAGATACGCAGTATTTT.

The chain employs TRBV4-2 and TRBJ1-3; possible D gene TRBD1, 5 bases. Germline CDR1 is LGHNA and CDR2 is YNFKEQ. CDR3 size: 16 residues. V shed 4 bases and J shed 0 bases, with 13 bases lying between them. DNA for the CDR3: TGTGCCAGCAGCCCTGAAAACAGGCCCTCTGGAAACACCATATATTTT. Translated, it gives CASSPENRPSGNTIYF.

J is TRBJ1-2 and V is TRBV9, with 8 bases lining up with TRBD1. CDR1 and CDR2 (germline): SGDLS, YYNGEE. There are 14 residues in the CDR3. Unmatched junction bases numbered 6, after V lost 4 bases and J lost 4 bases. CDR3 sequence: CASSRQGTGYGYTF. In DNA form, the CDR3 reads TGTGCCAGCAGCCGCCAGGGGACAGGCTATGGCTACACCTTC. The full variable domain, rest sourced from reference TRBV9 and TRBJ1-2, is DSGVTQTPKHLITATGQRVTLRCSPRSGDLSVYWYQQSLDQGLQFLIQYYNGEERAKGNILERFSAQQFPDLHSELNLSSLELGDSALYFCASSRQGTGYGYTFGSGTRLTVV.

The chain combines TRBV11-2 with TRBJ2-5; D gene uncertain. This CDR3 contains 18 residues. Germline values: CDR1 SGHAT, CDR2 FQNNGV. V was pared by 1 base and J by 0 bases, with 18 bases between. The DNA for the CDR3 is TGTGCCAGCAGCTTAGTCGCACGACTGACTTTGTACCAAGAGACCCAGTACTTC. It codes for CASSLVARLTLYQETQYF.

This clone appeared a few times. This CDR3 reads CASSNAGTLGYEQYF. DNA for the CDR3: TGTGCCAGCAGCAACGCCGGGACCCTGGGCTACGAGCAGTACTTC. The rearrangement joins TRBV14 to TRBJ2-7; D might be TRBD1 or TRBD2, each matching 5 bases. The germline V and J ends were trimmed by 5 bases and 3 bases, with 17 bases remaining between them. The CDR3 spans 15 residues. Germline values: CDR1 SGHDN, CDR2 FVKESK.

The rearrangement joins TRBV11-2 to TRBJ1-2, with a weak D call TRBD1 (6 bases). CDR3 length: 16 residues. Germline V gene data show CDR1 as SGHAT and CDR2 as FQNNGV. V was cut by 5 bases and J by 4 bases, with 20 bases left in between. For the CDR3, the DNA is TGTGCCAGCAGCCGCCCAGGAGGGGGGGGTGGCTATGGCTACACCTTC. It translates to CASSRPGGGGGYGYTF.

This clone was recorded only once. The genes are TRBV7-9 and TRBJ2-1, with TRBD2 matching over 7 bases. CDR3 size: 14 residues. The V and J ends lost 1 base and 12 bases, in that order; junction bases with no gene match: 9. From germline, CDR1 is SEHNR and CDR2 FQNEAQ (reference sequence). DNA for the CDR3: TGTGCCAGCAGCTTAGTGAGCGGGGCGGAGGGGCAGTTCTTC. Its translation: CASSLVSGAEGQFF. The full variable domain, rest sourced from reference TRBV7-9 and TRBJ2-1, is DTGVSQNPRHKITKRGQNVTFRCDPISEHNRLYWYRQTLGQGPEFLTYFQNEAQLEKSRLLSDRFSAERPKGSFSTLEIQRTEQGDSAMYLCASSLVSGAEGQFFGPGTRLTVL.

V and J are TRBV4-1 and TRBJ2-1, with D unresolved. The V and J ends lost 0 bases and 4 bases respectively, with 7 bases between them. This CDR3 is 14 amino acids long. Germline CDR1 is MGHRA and CDR2 is YSYEKL. CDR3 sequence reads: CASSQEPDYNEQFF. The DNA for the CDR3 is TGCGCCAGCAGCCAAGAGCCCGATTACAATGAGCAGTTCTTC.

The rearrangement links TRBV7-2 to TRBJ1-2, with TRBD1 matching over 11 bases. The CDR3 has 19 amino acids. In germline, CDR1 is SGHTA, CDR2 FQGNSA. J lost 6 bases, V lost 2 bases, and 17 bases had no gene match. CDR3 loop: CASSLMRYTGTGGSDGYTF. The CDR3 DNA reads as TGTGCCAGCAGCTTAATGCGCTACACCGGGACAGGGGGTAGTGATGGCTACACCTTC.

The rearrangement links TRBV27 to TRBJ2-2; D tentatively fits TRBD1 or TRBD2 (6 bases each). Trimming pared 1 base from V and 3 bases from J, leaving 15 bases between. CDR3 length: 17 residues. Germline lookup yields CDR1 MNHEY and CDR2 SMNVEV (reference sequence). The CDR3 spells CASSLWGAGWDTGELFF. The CDR3 DNA follows: TGTGCCAGCAGTTTATGGGGGGCTGGGTGGGACACCGGGGAGCTGTTTTTT.

This clone has a single count. The V and J genes are TRBV10-2 and TRBJ1-5; tentatively, D is TRBD1 (5 bases). Germline-derived CDR1 and CDR2 are WSHSY and SAAADI. V was clipped by 9 bases and J by 2 bases, with 14 bases between them. This CDR3 has 14 residues. The CDR3 loop is CASGHGFGNQPQHF. The DNA for the CDR3 is TGCGCCAGTGGACACGGGTTTGGCAATCAGCCCCAGCATTTT.

The CDR3 nucleotides are TGCGCCAGCAGCTTATCCGGGGTTGTGACAGATACGCAGTATTTT. Amino acid sequence: CASSLSGVVTDTQYF. J is TRBJ2-3 and V is TRBV5-1; perhaps TRBD2 as D (5 bases). Looked up from germline, CDR1 is SGHRS and CDR2 is YFSETQ. The ends were cut back, 2 bases at V and 3 bases at J, with 13 bases in the middle. CDR3 size: 15 residues. The whole variable domain, filled in from reference TRBV5-1 and TRBJ2-3, reads KAGVTQTPRYLIKTRGQQVTLSCSPISGHRSVSWYQQTPGQGLQFLFEYFSETQRNKGNFPGRFSGRQFSNSRSEMNVSTLELGDSALYLCASSLSGVVTDTQYFGPGTRLTVL.

V usage is TRBV10-3 and J usage is TRBJ1-5, with D tentatively TRBD1 (5 bases). This CDR3 is built from 16 residues. Germline V gene data show CDR1 as ENHRY and CDR2 as SYGVKD. Between the trimmed V and J ends, which lost 3 bases and 3 bases, there was a span of 15 bases. CDR3 amino acids: CAISEVPGTFNQPQHF. The CDR3 nucleotides read TGTGCCATCAGTGAAGTACCGGGGACCTTCAATCAGCCCCAGCATTTT.

The rearrangement joins TRBV7-2 to TRBJ2-5; 10 bases map to TRBD2. This CDR3 is 16 amino acids long. CDR1 is SGHTA, CDR2 FQGNSA, per germline. V was pared by 0 bases and J by 1 base, with 2 bases of the junction left unmatched. The chain's CDR3 is CASSLAASGSQETQYF. Here the CDR3 DNA reads TGTGCCAGCAGCTTAGCGGCTAGCGGGAGCCAAGAGACCCAGTACTTC.

This sequence joins TRBV7-2 and TRBJ2-3, with 8 bases identical to TRBD1. The V and J ends lost 8 bases and 4 bases, in that order; junction bases with no gene match: 11. CDR3 length: 15 residues. Germline CDR1 reads SGHTA; CDR2 reads FQGNSA. CDR3 sequence: CASGRRTGIPDTQYF. The CDR3 DNA reads TGTGCCAGCGGGAGACGGACAGGGATCCCAGATACGCAGTATTTT.

The chain has TRBV7-8 and TRBJ2-5, with D perhaps TRBD2 (6 bases). The CDR3 is 17 amino acids. V lost 5 bases and J 5 bases, leaving 24 bases between the germline ends. From germline, CDR1 is SGHVS and CDR2 FQNEAQ. The CDR3 region is CASSLSILKRVYETQYF. The CDR3 region has the DNA TGTGCCAGCAGCCTATCAATATTGAAGCGGGTTTACGAGACCCAGTACTTC.

This CDR3 is CASSLYGRENTEAFF. The CDR3 DNA reads TGTGCCAGCAGCTTATATGGCAGAGAGAACACTGAAGCTTTCTTT. The chain recombines TRBV11-3 with TRBJ1-1; no clear D. This CDR3 has 15 residues. V lost 2 bases and J lost 1, with 11 bases in between. Germline CDR1 is SGHNT and CDR2 is YENEEA.